Presented here are 2 T cell receptor beta chains from one specimen sequenced in a study of cytomegalovirus exposure and HLA in healthy donors. Primers: 60 Vbeta forward and 13 Jbeta reverse. Repertoires were generated with immunoSEQ multiplex PCR, while TCRdb's copy carries only in-frame clones and drops some. The sample carries about 50,000 clones, roughly 73% recorded once. Input material: PBMCs. These receptors were obtained from a woman aged 35 to 49 in good health and CMV-seropositive.

About this clone: The sample has other DNA sequences that encode this CDR3 too. V is TRBV5-4 and J is TRBJ2-5; no definite D call. V dropped 0 bases and J dropped 2 bases, with 8 bases sitting between them. Germline assignment: CDR1 SGHNT and CDR2 YYREEE (reference sequence). The CDR3 sequence is 14 residues long. The DNA of the CDR3 is TGTGCCAGCAGCTTGGGTGGCGGTCAAGAGACCCAGTACTTC. As protein: CASSLGGGQETQYF.

The rearrangement uses TRBV7-8 and TRBJ1-4; 9 bases are shared with TRBD1. Germline CDR1 reads SGHVS; CDR2 reads FQNEAQ. V shed 5 bases, J shed 6 bases, and the junction held 4 bases outside the gene matches. The CDR3 length is 14 residues. The CDR3: CASSEDRGYEKLFF. The DNA for the CDR3 is TGTGCCAGCAGCGAGGACAGGGGTTATGAAAAACTGTTTTTT.